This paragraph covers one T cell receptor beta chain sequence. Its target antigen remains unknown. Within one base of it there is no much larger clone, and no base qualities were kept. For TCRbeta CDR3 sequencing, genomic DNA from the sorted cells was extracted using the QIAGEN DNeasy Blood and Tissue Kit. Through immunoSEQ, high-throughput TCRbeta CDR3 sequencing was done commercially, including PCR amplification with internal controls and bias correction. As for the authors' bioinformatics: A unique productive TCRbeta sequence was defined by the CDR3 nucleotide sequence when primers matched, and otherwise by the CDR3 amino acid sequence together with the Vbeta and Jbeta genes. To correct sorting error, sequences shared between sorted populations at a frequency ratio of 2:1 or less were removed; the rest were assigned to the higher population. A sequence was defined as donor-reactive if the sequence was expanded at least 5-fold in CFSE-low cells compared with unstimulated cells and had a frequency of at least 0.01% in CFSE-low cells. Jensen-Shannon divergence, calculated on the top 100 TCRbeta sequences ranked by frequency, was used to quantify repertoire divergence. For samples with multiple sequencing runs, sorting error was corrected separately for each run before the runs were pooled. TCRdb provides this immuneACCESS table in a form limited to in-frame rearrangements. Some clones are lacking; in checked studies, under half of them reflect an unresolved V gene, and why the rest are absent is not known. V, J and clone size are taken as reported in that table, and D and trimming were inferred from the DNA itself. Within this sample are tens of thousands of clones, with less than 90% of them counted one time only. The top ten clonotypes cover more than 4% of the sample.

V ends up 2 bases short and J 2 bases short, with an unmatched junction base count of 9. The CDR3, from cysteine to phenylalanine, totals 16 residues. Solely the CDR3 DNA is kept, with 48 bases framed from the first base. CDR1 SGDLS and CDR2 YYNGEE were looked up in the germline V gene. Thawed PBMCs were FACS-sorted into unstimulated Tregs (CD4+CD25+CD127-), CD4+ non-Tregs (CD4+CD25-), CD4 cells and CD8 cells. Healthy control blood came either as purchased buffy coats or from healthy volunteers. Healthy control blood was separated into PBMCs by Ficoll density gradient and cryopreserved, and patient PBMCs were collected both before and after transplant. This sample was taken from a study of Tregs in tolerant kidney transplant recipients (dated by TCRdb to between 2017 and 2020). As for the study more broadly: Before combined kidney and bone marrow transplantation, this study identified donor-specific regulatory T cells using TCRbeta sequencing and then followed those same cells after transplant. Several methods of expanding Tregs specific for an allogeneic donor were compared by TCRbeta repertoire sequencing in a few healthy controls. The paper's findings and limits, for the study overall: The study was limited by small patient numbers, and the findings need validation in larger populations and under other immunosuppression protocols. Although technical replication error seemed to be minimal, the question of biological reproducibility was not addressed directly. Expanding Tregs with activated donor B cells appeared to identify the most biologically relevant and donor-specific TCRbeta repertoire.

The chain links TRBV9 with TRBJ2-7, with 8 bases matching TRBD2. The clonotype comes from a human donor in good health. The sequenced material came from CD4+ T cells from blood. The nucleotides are TGTGCCAGCAGCGTTGGAAGCGGGGGCTTCACCTACGAGCAGTACTTC. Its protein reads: CASSVGSGGFTYEQYF.